The rows below give T cell receptor beta chains drawn from one sample of a study of T cells after yellow fever vaccination. TCRdb reprocessed the 5' RACE reads with MiXCR, giving one entry per CDR3 protein. The repertoire consists of around 530,000 distinct CDR3 sequences, with 17% occurring once and the leading ten covering 17%. The sample here was PBMCs, taken 5 to 6 days after the first yellow fever vaccination. The receptors were sampled from a man aged 18 to 30 who received the YFV17D yellow fever vaccine. CDR3s include the opening cysteine and the closing phenylalanine or tryptophan. The D gene is left open where the match is weak. For some rows the clone size is stated as once, few or many, or as a class when expanded; others skip it.

>TRBJ1-1|TRBV4-2|TRBD1|-
CASIDRGLTEAFF
TGTGCCAGCATAGACAGGGGGCTAACTGAAGCTTTCTTT
>TRBJ2-5|TRBV19|-|few
CASRDSLQETQYF
TGTGCCAGTAGGGACAGCCTCCAAGAGACCCAGTACTTC
>TRBJ1-5|TRBV5-5|-|-
CASSPFGPNGQSQHF
TGTGCCAGCAGCCCCTTTGGTCCGAACGGCCAATCCCAGCATTTT
>TRBJ2-1|TRBV7-2|TRBD2|few
CASSPGLGAYNEQFF
TGTGCCAGCAGCCCCGGACTAGGGGCCTACAATGAGCAGTTCTTC
>TRBJ2-2|TRBV7-6|TRBD2|-
CASSPGLAGEYTGELFF
TGTGCCAGCAGCCCGGGACTAGCGGGGGAATACACCGGGGAGCTGTTTTTT
>TRBJ2-1|TRBV12-3/TRBV12-4|-|many
CASSLGMEQFF
TGTGCCAGCAGTTTGGGGATGGAGCAGTTCTTC
>TRBJ1-2|TRBV10-3|-|-
CAIRGWQHYGYTF
TGTGCCATCAGAGGGTGGCAGCACTATGGCTACACCTTC
>TRBJ1-3|TRBV7-2|-|many
CASSSQISGNTIYF
TGTGCCAGCAGCTCCCAAATCTCTGGAAACACCATATATTTT
>TRBJ2-5|TRBV5-6|TRBD2|-
CASSFPISGGGSQETQYF
TGTGCCAGCAGCTTTCCCATCTCGGGCGGGGGTTCCCAAGAGACCCAGTACTTC
>TRBJ2-2|TRBV18|TRBD1|-
CASSPGQGARELFF
TGTGCCAGCTCACCGGGACAGGGGGCGAGAGAGCTGTTTTTT
>TRBJ1-3|TRBV4-2|-|few
CASSRLRVGSSGNTIYF
TGTGCCAGCAGCCGTCTCAGGGTTGGTAGCTCTGGAAACACCATATATTTT
>TRBJ2-2|TRBV5-1|-|many
CASTLGTEYTGELFF
TGCGCCAGCACACTCGGGACCGAATACACCGGGGAGCTGTTTTTT
>TRBJ2-5|TRBV20-1|TRBD2|-
CSAVPQRGDQETQYF
TGCAGTGCTGTACCTCAGCGGGGAGATCAAGAGACCCAGTACTTC
>TRBJ2-2|TRBV20-1|-|-
CSASMQVTPGELFF
TGCAGTGCTAGTATGCAGGTCACCCCCGGGGAGCTGTTTTTT
>TRBJ1-1|TRBV5-1|-|few
CASSLFQGVSTEAFF
TGCGCCAGCAGCTTGTTTCAGGGTGTGAGCACTGAAGCTTTCTTT
>TRBJ2-2|TRBV14|-|-
CASSPRGGANTGELFF
TGTGCCAGCAGCCCCCGAGGGGGGGCGAACACCGGGGAGCTGTTTTTT
>TRBJ2-5|TRBV6-6|TRBD1|few
CASIAGGTQYF
TGTGCCAGCATCGCAGGGGGGACCCAGTACTTC
>TRBJ2-3|TRBV7-9|-|few
CASSFLSPLSTDTQYF
TGTGCCAGCAGCTTTCTTTCTCCACTTAGCACAGATACGCAGTATTTT
>TRBJ2-3|TRBV19|-|few
CASMLWGSDTQYF
TGTGCCAGTATGTTGTGGGGTTCAGATACGCAGTATTTT
>TRBJ2-3|TRBV7-2|TRBD2|many
CASSLDGGLLGDTQYF
TGTGCCAGCAGCTTAGATGGGGGACTATTGGGAGATACGCAGTATTTT
>TRBJ2-2|TRBV12-3/TRBV12-4|TRBD1|-
CASTPGQGATGELFF
TGTGCCAGCACCCCGGGACAGGGGGCCACCGGGGAGCTGTTTTTT
>TRBJ2-5|TRBV15|TRBD2|few
CATSELAGRLWAQYF
TGTGCCACCAGCGAGCTAGCGGGGCGCCTCTGGGCCCAGTACTTC
>TRBJ1-1|TRBV10-3|-|few
CAISSREGGNTEAFF
TGTGCCATCAGTTCCAGGGAAGGGGGTAACACTGAAGCTTTCTTT